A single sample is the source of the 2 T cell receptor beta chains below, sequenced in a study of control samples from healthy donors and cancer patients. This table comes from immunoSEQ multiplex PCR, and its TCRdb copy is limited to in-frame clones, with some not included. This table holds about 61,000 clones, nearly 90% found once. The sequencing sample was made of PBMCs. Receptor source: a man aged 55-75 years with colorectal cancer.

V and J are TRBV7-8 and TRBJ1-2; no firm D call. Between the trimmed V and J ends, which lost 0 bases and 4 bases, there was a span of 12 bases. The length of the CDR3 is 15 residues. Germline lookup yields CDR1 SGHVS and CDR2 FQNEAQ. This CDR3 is CASSLASAIGYGYTF. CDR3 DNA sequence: TGTGCCAGCAGCTTAGCATCAGCTATCGGCTATGGCTACACCTTC.

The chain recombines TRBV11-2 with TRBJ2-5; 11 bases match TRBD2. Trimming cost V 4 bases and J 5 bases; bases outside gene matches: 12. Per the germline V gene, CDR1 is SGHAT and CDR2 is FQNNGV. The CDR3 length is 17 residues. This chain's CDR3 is CASSSPRASGGMETQYF. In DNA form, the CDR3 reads TGTGCCAGCAGCTCGCCGAGGGCTAGCGGGGGGATGGAGACCCAGTACTTC.